This paragraph reports one T cell receptor (beta chain). These data belong to a study of blood T cell repertoires in COVID-19. The germline V gene has CDR1 SGHRS and CDR2 YFSETQ. The CDR3 loop spans 15 amino acids. J gave up 1 base and V 0 bases, and 1 base lay outside the gene matches. The authors' processing: Quantification of nucleated cells was approximated via reference gene primer amplification. Assay: immunoSEQ multiplex PCR; the TCRdb copy retains only in-frame clones and omits some. The V and J calls and the clone size are those of that table, but D and trimming were determined from the DNA. The repertoire has under 7,000 clones, approximately 88% of them found once; the top ten carry more than 9.5%.

The clonotype comes from a human donor in a cohort sampled during active COVID-19. The V and J genes are TRBV5-1 and TRBJ2-7; 10 bases map to TRBD2. The sequenced material came from peripheral blood. CDR3 region: CASSLDSGRSYEQYF. DNA of the CDR3: TGCGCCAGCAGCTTGGATAGCGGGAGGTCCTACGAGCAGTACTTC.